The T cell receptor beta chain described here comes from a study of blood T cell repertoires in COVID-19. The wider study: T cells, B-cell-depleted T cells, or PBMCs provided the cDNA or gDNA that served as material.

Losses at the gene ends were 2 bases for V and 4 bases for J; bases not matched to a gene: 3. The CDR3 spans 15 residues. From germline, CDR1 is SGDLS and CDR2 YYNGEE. Original methodology: Amplification of reference gene primers provided the estimated nucleated cell counts. The data were produced by immunoSEQ multiplex PCR, yet TCRdb's version contains in-frame clones alone and is incomplete. V, J and clone size are those of that table, while D and trimming were read from the DNA. The sample records under 300,000 clones, around 85% being singletons. V and J are TRBV9 and TRBJ2-1; 10 nucleotides match TRBD2. The specimen was peripheral blood. The TCR was taken from a woman in her seventies with acute or convalescent COVID-19. The CDR3: CASSVSSGGYNEQFF. In nucleotides, the CDR3 is TGTGCCAGCAGCGTCTCTAGCGGGGGATACAATGAGCAGTTCTTC.